The clone carrying this TCR beta chain was found a few times. The antigen is undetermined. CDR3 size: 13 residues. Germline V gene data show CDR1 as SGHRS and CDR2 as YFSETQ. V lost 2 bases, J lost 6 bases, and 11 bases lay in between. Rearranged V-D-J TRB sequences were amplified with a mixed TRB-A/B primer pool. TCRdb reprocessed the multiplex PCR reads via MiXCR and lists one record per CDR3 protein. The data show approximately 8,600 distinct CDR3 sequences, approximately 25% seen once. Peripheral blood genomic DNA, not sorted cells or RNA, was the template. The data stem from a study of T cell repertoires in aging, cancer and after chemotherapy. Study context: Roughly 8.9 million TCR reads were in the whole dataset.

Study observations and caveats: In each cancer cohort, median generation probability increased across chemotherapy, suggesting thymic output rebounded.

This TCR was sampled from a human donor with a blood cancer. This rearrangement joins TRBV5-1 to TRBJ1-2; a possible D gene is TRBD1 (6 bases). Sequenced sample: blood. CDR3 nucleotide sequence: TGCGCCAGCAGCTTTTCGGGGGCGGATGGCTACACCTTC. The encoded protein is CASSFSGADGYTF.